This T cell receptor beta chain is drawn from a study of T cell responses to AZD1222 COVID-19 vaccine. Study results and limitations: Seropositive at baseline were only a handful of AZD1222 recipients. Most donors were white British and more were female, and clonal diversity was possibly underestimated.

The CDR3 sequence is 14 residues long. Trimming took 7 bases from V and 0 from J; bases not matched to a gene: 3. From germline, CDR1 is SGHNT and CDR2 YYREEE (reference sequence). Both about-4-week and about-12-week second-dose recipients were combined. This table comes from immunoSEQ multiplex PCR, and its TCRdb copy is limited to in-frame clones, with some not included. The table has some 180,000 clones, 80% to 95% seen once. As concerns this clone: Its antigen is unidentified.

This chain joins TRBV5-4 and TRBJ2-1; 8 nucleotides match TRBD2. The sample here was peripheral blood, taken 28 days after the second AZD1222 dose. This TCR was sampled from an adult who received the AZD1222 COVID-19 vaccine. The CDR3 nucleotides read TGTGCCAGCGAGAGCGGGAGCTCCTACAATGAGCAGTTCTTC. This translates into CASESGSSYNEQFF.